This T cell receptor beta chain was profiled in a study of beta chain features in type 1 diabetes. Study-wide points: In all four CD4+ subsets, TCRB CDR3 length was significantly, moderately reduced in type 1 diabetes.

This clone appeared a few times. The target antigen is unknown. As every portion of the isolated RNA was reverse transcribed, the sequencing read expressed TCRB transcripts. Only in-frame clones appear in the TCRdb table, and some are missing; sequencing was by immunoSEQ multiplex PCR. Of 330,000 or so clones in the sample, less than 20% were seen once. The V gene end was trimmed by 4 bases and the J gene end by 0 bases; junction bases not matched to a gene: 6. Germline V gene data show CDR1 as SGHRS and CDR2 as YFSETQ. The CDR3 is 15 residues long. This sequence was found in a woman younger than 35 in good health. The chain employs TRBV5-1 and TRBJ1-2; 7 bases are shared with TRBD1. The source material was naive CD4+ T cells from blood. CDR3 sequence reads: CASSIGTVANYGYTF. The CDR3 nucleotides are TGCGCCAGCAGCATTGGGACAGTAGCTAACTATGGCTACACCTTC.